This record looks at one T cell receptor (beta chain) sequence and its context. It lacks a known antigen. Base qualities are not at hand, and no much larger clone is one base apart. Sequencing used an Illumina NovaSeq 6000. TCRalpha and TCRbeta cDNA libraries were constructed by 5'RACE with constant-segment primers, with sample barcodes and unique molecular identifiers being introduced. Trizol reagent was used to extract RNA from every sample. The libraries were amplified in two PCR steps, and the second step added a second sample barcode and Illumina TruSeq adapters. The libraries were sequenced on an Illumina NovaSeq using 2 x 150 bp paired-end reads. In the authors' own workflow: With migec v1.2.7, reads were demultiplexed and then collapsed into UMI-guided consensus sequences. Using mixcr v2.1.11, UMI consensuses were aligned to TRA and TRB V and J templates and then assembled into clonotypes. A clonotype was counted as expanded or contracted only if both edgeR and NoisET called the change significant, with noise models trained on biological replicates. For edgeR calls, a false discovery rate-adjusted p below 0.01 and a log2 fold-change threshold of 1 were applied. As an exploratory analysis of dynamics, max-normalized trajectories of the 1000 most abundant clonotypes were examined by PCA with hierarchical clustering. Each responding clone was given a CD4 or CD8 phenotype based on the CD4+ and CD8+ repertoires, which had been sequenced separately. In TCRdb, the public reads were trimmed at Q25 with fastp and aligned with MiXCR, with productive beta chains retained. Each entry merges the rows of one CDR3 protein and shows their most common DNA and genes. What appears here as the V and J calls and clone size reflects TCRdb's work, not the paper's. The sample table contains about 390,000 distinct CDR3 sequences; only one count was recorded for 15% to 20% of them. About 22% of the sample belongs to the ten largest clones.

The data derive from a study of T-cell memory formation after mild COVID-19 (dated by TCRdb to the early 2020s). Notes on the research overall: TCR sequence clusters from the two donors were largely donor specific. In a couple of donors, T-cell clones that expanded and contracted after mild COVID-19 were tracked by sequencing TCRalpha and TCRbeta repertoires over time. Two young, previously healthy adult volunteers made up the cohort, one male and one female. What the study reported, not specific to this receptor: Whether the second-wave clones peaking on day 37 were SARS-CoV-2 specific was not confirmed. From day 15 to 85, contracting clones showed balanced CD4/CD8 phenotypes, whereas a second wave of clones that expanded from day 15 to 37 leaned towards CD4+. Some responding clones were found in pre-infection memory, which suggests that pre-existing cross-reactive memory T cells took part in the SARS-CoV-2 response. Contracting CD4+ clones were found mainly in CM and EM memory subsets, while CD8+ clones were enriched in EMRA. The study included only two mild cases, and larger cohorts that include severe cases with pre-infection samples were judged to be necessary.

PBMCs were isolated by Ficoll-Paque density gradient centrifugation. The germline V gene gives CDR1 as SGDLS and CDR2 as YYNGEE. From V the trimming removes 0 bases and from J it removes 4 bases, while the gene matches leave 7 bases of the junction unaccounted for. The CDR3 goes from the cysteine to the phenylalanine over 16 residues. Just the 48-base CDR3 DNA is kept, in frame starting at base 1. The TCR comes from a man between 18 and 29 years old who had mild COVID-19 (a few samples of this study predate the infection). The sample titles of this study are shuffled in the database, so cell type and time point are left out; the donor was told from shared clones. The sample was PBMCs or a T cell subset sorted from them (not recorded which). The sequence joins TRBV9 to TRBJ2-3; 8 bases in the junction line up with TRBD2. In nucleotide form, the sequence is TGTGCCAGCAGCGTAGGAGGGGCGGGGGGAGCAGATACGCAGTATTTT. Its protein product is CASSVGGAGGADTQYF.